The 24 T cell receptor beta chains given below trace back to one sample, sequenced in a study of Tregs in tolerant kidney transplant recipients. TCRdb's copy holds only in-frame clones and misses some; the assay was immunoSEQ multiplex PCR. The listing contains 50,000 or so clones. The starting material was CD4+ T cells from blood, obtained before the transplant. The receptor set was obtained from a human donor who received a combined kidney and bone marrow transplant.

As regards this clone: The read ends 3 residues before the CDR3 terminus; that terminus is restored from the germline J gene. The V and J genes are TRBV7-2 and TRBJ2-1; TRBD1 might be the D (6 bases). The CDR3 sequence is 15 residues long. Trimming removed 0 bases at V and 4 bases at J, with 10 bases between. Germline V gene data show CDR1 as SGHTA and CDR2 as FQGNSA. CDR3 DNA, as far as it was read: TGTGCCAGCAGCTTAGCGGGGGCCTTATACAATGAG. It yields the protein CASSLAGALYNE. The entire CDR3 reads CASSLAGALYNEQFF.

As to this clone: The sequenced fragment ends 3 residues before the CDR3 boundary, so the rest is inferred from the germline J gene. The rearrangement joins TRBV11-2 to TRBJ1-2, with D hard to call. The CDR3 is 13 residues long. The germline V gene has CDR1 SGHAT and CDR2 FQNNGV. Between the trimmed V and J ends, which lost 5 bases and 5 bases, there was a span of 12 bases. CDR3 region: CASSHSATYGYTF. The covered CDR3 bases are TGTGCCAGCAGCCATTCCGCCACTTATGGC.

Of note for this clone: The missing CDR3 end, 3 residues past where the read stops, is filled in from the germline J gene. The V gene is TRBV5-1, the J gene TRBJ1-3, with D possibly being TRBD1 (5 bases). This CDR3 has 19 amino acids. The germline gives CDR1 SGHRS, CDR2 YFSETQ. With 0 bases removed from V and 0 bases from J, the gap between germline ends came to 19 bases. The CDR3 bases that were read are TGCGCCAGCAGCTTGGCCGGGGGAGCGGCGGGCGCCTCTGGAAACACC. It codes for CASSLAGGAAGASGNT. In full, the CDR3 reads CASSLAGGAAGASGNTIYF.

Notes on this clone: The read halts 3 residues ahead of the CDR3 end, with the missing end drawn from the germline J gene. The chain employs TRBV5-4 and TRBJ1-2; 11 bases are a match to TRBD1. CDR3 length: 13 amino acids. CDR1 and CDR2 (germline): SGHNT, YYREEE (reference sequence). CDR3 DNA (partial): TGTGCCAGCAGCCAGGACAGGGGGCAAGGC. It encodes CASSQDRGQG. The entire CDR3 sequence reads CASSQDRGQGYTF.

Notes on this clone: The read finishes 3 residues shy of the CDR3 end, and the germline J gene is used to complete it. The chain recombines TRBV19 with TRBJ2-2; D perhaps matches TRBD1 (5 bases). V was pared by 5 bases and J by 6 bases, with 22 bases between. The CDR3 contains 17 residues. Germline assignment: CDR1 LNHDA and CDR2 SQIVND (reference sequence). The covered CDR3 bases are TGTGCCAGTAGTCCCTCATTGGGGCAGGCCCGGCCCGGGGAG. It codes for CASSPSLGQARPGE. The whole CDR3 protein reads CASSPSLGQARPGELFF.

Points on this clone: The sequenced fragment ends 3 residues before the CDR3 boundary, so the rest is inferred from the germline J gene. The chain couples TRBV7-2 to TRBJ1-1, with D possibly TRBD1 on 5 matching bases. CDR1 and CDR2 from the germline V gene are SGHTA and FQGNSA. The CDR3 totals 13 residues. Incomplete CDR3 DNA: TGTGCCAGCAGCTTACAGGGCGGTGGCGGA. Translation: CASSLQGGGG. The CDR3 reads in full as CASSLQGGGGAFF.

A word on this clone: The read falls 3 residues short of the CDR3 end, and the missing part is taken from the germline J gene. This chain joins TRBV13 and TRBJ1-1; D might be TRBD1 (5 bases). Germline V CDR1 and CDR2: PRHDT, FYEKMQ (reference sequence). The CDR3 is 14 amino acids. Trimming pared 6 bases from V and 1 base from J, leaving 12 bases between. The DNA read from the CDR3 is TGTGCCAGCAGGGGCGGCAGGGAGAACACTGAA. Protein product: CASRGGRENTE. The CDR3 in its entirety is CASRGGRENTEAFF.

With respect to this clone: From the germline J gene comes the end of the CDR3, since the read stops 3 residues before it. The V and J genes are TRBV19 and TRBJ1-5; TRBD1 is a possible D gene (5 bases). Germline V CDR1 and CDR2: LNHDA, SQIVND (reference sequence). V was cut by 6 bases and J by 3 bases, with 12 bases left in between. This CDR3 has 14 residues. Partial CDR3 DNA: TGTGCCAGTAGCAGGGCCAGGTCCAATCAGCCC. Translating it yields CASSRARSNQP. The whole CDR3 sequence is CASSRARSNQPQHF.

As to this clone: With the read ending 3 residues before the CDR3 end, the germline J gene is used to fill in that end. The chain employs TRBV23-1 and TRBJ2-3; D not resolved. TRBV23-1 is marked as an open reading frame, function uncertain. V lost 9 bases and J lost 0, with 22 bases in between. This CDR3 contains 17 residues. Partial CDR3 DNA: TGCGCCAGTAGAAGCAGCCCCCACAGCTCTAGCACAGATACG. Translation: CASRSSPHSSSTDT. The CDR3 reads in full as CASRSSPHSSSTDTQYF.

Turning to this clone: The DNA ends 3 residues before the CDR3 does, and the rest of the CDR3 is filled in from the germline J gene. This sequence joins TRBV6-2 or TRBV6-3 and TRBJ2-2, with unresolved D. V was trimmed by 2 bases and J by 5 bases, leaving 12 bases between them. Germline V gene lookup returns CDR1 MNHEY and CDR2 SVGEGT. This CDR3 has 15 residues. Incomplete CDR3 DNA: TGTGCCAGCAGTTACCGGCAGGCTTTTACCGGGGAG. It yields the protein CASSYRQAFTGE. The full CDR3 reads CASSYRQAFTGELFF.

In regard to this clone: The missing CDR3 end, 3 residues past where the read stops, is filled in from the germline J gene. The chain links TRBV5-6 to TRBJ1-1; D is ambiguous. V was trimmed by 0 bases and J by 1 base, leaving 7 bases between them. The CDR3 covers 14 residues. Germline V gene data show CDR1 as SGHDT and CDR2 as YYEEEE. The CDR3 DNA, read in part, is TGTGCCAGCAGCTTGGTCCAGCGGAACACTGAA. Its translation is CASSLVQRNTE. The CDR3 in full is CASSLVQRNTEAFF.

A word on this clone: Read sequence stops 3 residues before the CDR3 end, and the germline J gene provides the missing end. The J gene is TRBJ1-2, the V gene TRBV7-2; 7 nucleotides match TRBD1. The CDR3 has 13 amino acids. Unmatched junction bases numbered 2, after V lost 5 bases and J lost 2 bases. CDR1 SGHTA and CDR2 FQGNSA come from the germline V gene. Here the CDR3 reads CASSQTGNYGYTF. The sequenced CDR3 bases are TGTGCCAGCAGCCAGACAGGGAACTATGGC.

Comments on this clone: The sequence runs out 3 residues before the end of the CDR3; the remainder is reconstructed from the germline J gene. This rearrangement joins TRBV6-1 to TRBJ2-7; D gene ambiguous. Germline CDR1 and CDR2: MNHNS and SASEGT. The CDR3 consists of 13 residues. Trimming left V 1 base short and J 3 bases short, with 7 bases between. The sequenced part of the CDR3 DNA is TGTGCCAGCAGTGAAGAGGCCAGCTACGAG. Protein product: CASSEEASYE. The entire CDR3 protein is CASSEEASYEQYF.

Regarding this clone: The missing CDR3 end, 3 residues past where the read stops, is filled in from the germline J gene. The rearrangement uses TRBV5-1 and TRBJ1-1; D not certain. V was cut by 4 bases and J by 2 bases, with 12 bases left in between. This CDR3 contains 14 residues. Germline CDR1 SGHRS, CDR2 YFSETQ. The sequenced part of the CDR3 DNA is TGCGCCAGCAGCCTCACATACACCAACACTGAA. Protein sequence: CASSLTYTNTE. The full CDR3 is CASSLTYTNTEAFF.

Details on this clone: The read terminates 3 residues ahead of where the CDR3 ends, so the germline J gene completes it. V gene TRBV19 combines with J gene TRBJ2-7; perhaps TRBD1 as D (6 bases). This CDR3 region has 15 residues. Germline CDR1 is LNHDA and CDR2 is SQIVND (reference sequence). Trimming left V 9 bases short and J 1 base short, with 19 bases between. The CDR3 DNA, read in part, is TGTGCCAGCGGCGCCGCAGGGGAGCGGTCCTACGAG. Its protein is CASGAAGERSYE. The CDR3, in full, reads CASGAAGERSYEQYF.

Note on this clone: The sequence runs out 3 residues before the end of the CDR3; the remainder is reconstructed from the germline J gene. The chain recombines TRBV19 with TRBJ1-6, with a tentative D call TRBD1 (6 bases). The CDR3 has 15 residues. CDR1 is LNHDA, CDR2 SQIVND, per germline (reference sequence). V was pared by 3 bases and J by 11 bases, with 17 bases between. The DNA read from the CDR3 is TGTGCCAGTAGTATCTTAGGACAGTTCGGGGCACCC. Its protein is CASSILGQFGAP. The full CDR3 protein is CASSILGQFGAPLHF. Variable domain in full (rest from reference TRBV19 and TRBJ1-6): DGGITQSPKYLFRKEGQNVTLSCEQNLNHDAMYWYRQDPGQGLRLIYYSQIVNDFQKGDIAEGYSVSREKKESFPLTVTSAQKNPTAFYLCASSILGQFGAPLHFGNGTRLTVT.

A remark on this clone: The CDR3 end falls 3 residues outside the read, so it is completed with the germline J gene. The chain links TRBV7-2 to TRBJ2-1; TRBD1 might be the D (6 bases). CDR3 length equals 15 residues. Germline V gene sequence: CDR1 SGHTA, CDR2 FQGNSA. Trimming stripped 6 bases from V and 6 bases from J, with 18 bases between. The sequenced CDR3 bases are TGTGCCAGCAGTATCCGGGACAACCGCCCCAATGAG. Residues: CASSIRDNRPNE. From start to end, the CDR3 is CASSIRDNRPNEQFF.

A remark on this clone: The sequence runs out 3 residues before the end of the CDR3; the remainder is reconstructed from the germline J gene. The chain recombines TRBV11-2 with TRBJ2-5; 12 nucleotides line up with TRBD2. The germline V gene encodes CDR1 SGHAT and CDR2 FQNNGV. The J segment lost 5 bases and the V segment lost 5 bases, leaving 3 bases of the junction unmatched. The CDR3 consists of 14 residues. The sequenced part of the CDR3 DNA is TGTGCCAGCAGCCCGGGACTAGCGGGCGAGACC. Translated, it gives CASSPGLAGET. In full, the CDR3 reads CASSPGLAGETQYF.

A remark on this clone: The read terminates 3 residues before the CDR3 end, so the remaining end is supplied by the germline J gene. This sequence joins TRBV5-6 and TRBJ2-5, with TRBD2 matching 13 bases. The CDR3 consists of 15 residues. Unmatched junction bases numbered 3, after V lost 2 bases and J lost 5 bases. The V gene's germline CDR1 is SGHDT and CDR2 YYEEEE. This CDR3 reads CASSLGLAGVETQYF. The CDR3 bases that were read are TGTGCCAGCAGCTTAGGACTAGCGGGAGTTGAGACC.

The sequenced CDR3 bases are TGTGCCAGCAGCCCTGGGACTTCACTCCACCATGAG. Protein sequence: CASSPGTSLHHE. The full CDR3 is CASSPGTSLHHEQFF. V usage is TRBV7-2 and J usage is TRBJ2-1; D is possibly TRBD2 (6 bases). Coverage ceases 3 residues before the CDR3 finishes, and the germline J gene fills in the end. Germline lookup yields CDR1 SGHTA and CDR2 FQGNSA. V was shortened by 5 bases and J by 8 bases, with 19 bases between the two germline ends. The length of the CDR3 is 15 residues.

As to this clone: The read ends 3 residues before the CDR3 terminus; that terminus is restored from the germline J gene. The V call is TRBV30, the J call TRBJ1-2; 10 bases match TRBD1. This CDR3 is built from 13 residues. Per the germline V gene, CDR1 is GTSNPN and CDR2 is SVGIG (reference sequence). CDR3 amino acids: CAWSVDRGQGYTF. The covered CDR3 bases are TGTGCCTGGAGTGTCGACAGGGGGCAAGGC.

Turning to this clone: The CDR3 extends 3 residues past the end of the read, so its final part is completed from the germline J gene. The chain is built from TRBV2 and TRBJ2-2; D is unresolved. Germline values: CDR1 SNHLY, CDR2 FYNNEI. The CDR3 sequence is 14 residues long. V gave up 4 bases and J gave up 3 bases, with 9 bases separating them. CDR3 sequence: CASSVSGYTGELFF. The CDR3 DNA, read in part, is TGTGCCAGCAGTGTTTCCGGGTACACCGGGGAG.

Remarks on this clone: The read finishes 3 residues shy of the CDR3 end, and the germline J gene is used to complete it. This sequence joins TRBV19 and TRBJ2-6, with 10 bases that match TRBD2. CDR3 length equals 18 residues. The V gene end was trimmed by 4 bases and the J gene end by 0 bases; junction bases not matched to a gene: 6. Germline V gene data show CDR1 as LNHDA and CDR2 as SQIVND (reference sequence). The sequenced CDR3 bases are TGTGCCAGTAGTACGCCGGGACTAGCGCCCTCTGGGGCCAACGTC. It translates to CASSTPGLAPSGANV. The whole CDR3 sequence reads CASSTPGLAPSGANVLTF.

A word on this clone: The CDR3 end lies 3 residues beyond the end of the read and is filled in from the germline J gene. The rearrangement uses TRBV19 and TRBJ1-2, with 8 nucleotides matching TRBD1. With 2 bases clipped from V and 4 bases from J, the junction kept 6 bases outside the gene matches. Germline V gene data show CDR1 as LNHDA and CDR2 as SQIVND (reference sequence). This CDR3 contains 15 residues. Incomplete CDR3 DNA: TGTGCCAGTAGTATACCAGGGGGCCCGTTCTATGGC. It codes for CASSIPGGPFYG. The whole CDR3 protein reads CASSIPGGPFYGYTF.